Reported below is one T cell receptor beta chain. This clone showed up just a few times. Its binding antigen is unknown. No base qualities exist here, and no much larger clone lies one base off it. This sample was taken from a study of blood T cell repertoires in COVID-19 (TCRdb year 2020). Notes on the research overall: Samples covering the acute and convalescent phases of COVID-19 were provided by collaborators in the United States, Italy and Spain. Where available, HLA class I and class II types were obtained from metadata supplied by the sample provider rather than from assay-based typing. The dataset comprised deeply sampled blood TCRbeta repertoires from subjects exposed to, actively infected with, or recovered from COVID-19. The prospective study material was composed of cDNA or gDNA derived from T cells, B-cell-depleted T cells, or PBMCs. Samples were obtained from the ongoing ImmuneRACE study (first 160 participants) and from some 1,200 subjects provided by 6 global collaborators. The repertoires were released in a freely available public database meant as a resource for research on the immune response to SARS-CoV-2. Sample metadata almost always included a de-identified subject ID, COVID-19 status, age in years and sex.

Overall study outcomes, separate from this receptor: Clinical and demographic metadata were provided uncurated, with the amount varying by source and participant.

The immunoSEQ Assay, a bias-controlled multiplex PCR, was used to amplify TCRbeta CDR3 regions from genomic DNA. The paper's data handling went like this. The number of nucleated cells in each sample was estimated by amplification of reference gene primers within the assay. To quantify the absolute abundance of each unique TCRbeta CDR3 rearrangement, sequence reads were collapsed and filtered. For each sample, productive Simpson clonality was calculated by taking the square root of Simpson's diversity index across productive rearrangements. TCRdb provides this immuneACCESS table in a form limited to in-frame rearrangements. Some clones are lacking; in checked studies, under half of them reflect an unresolved V gene, and why the rest are absent is not known. Clone size and V and J calls were adopted from that table, with D and trimming inferred from the DNA. For this sample there are 250,000 to 400,000 clones; around 90% appear just once. Roughly 2.6% of the sample is taken by the ten largest.

Participants in the prospective study were aged roughly 18 to 100 years, lived in more than 20 United States geographic areas, and enrolled through a virtual design. To assign participants to cohorts, the prospective study relied on clinical history that participants themselves reported in a screening survey and a study questionnaire. Recovered participants in ImmuneRACE Cohort 3 were defined by two consecutive negative NP/OP PCR tests, clearance by a healthcare professional, or resolution of symptoms. In the prospective study, mobile phlebotomists collected whole blood, serum and a nasopharyngeal or oropharyngeal swab from each participant. Prospective study participants could optionally give additional blood draws and questionnaires over an approximately 2-month period. Prospective study blood samples were shipped either frozen or at room temperature before DNA extraction. Sequencing was done on a sample of PBMCs or T cells enriched from blood (not recorded which). The clonotype originates from a man between 60 and 75 years old who had recovered from COVID-19.

The DNA is as follows: TGCGCCAGCAGTGAGTACACTGGACTAGCGGGAGTATACAATGAGCAGTTCTTC. Its protein is CASSEYTGLAGVYNEQFF. The chain links TRBV10-1 with TRBJ2-1; 13 bases in between match TRBD2. The germline V gene (reference sequence) sets CDR1 to WNHNN and CDR2 to SYGVQD. Its CDR3 holds 18 amino acids, cysteine through phenylalanine. Of the read, only the CDR3 DNA is kept; its 54 bases are in frame from base 1. Trimming removed 1 base from V and 4 bases from J; the gene matches leave 7 bases unexplained.